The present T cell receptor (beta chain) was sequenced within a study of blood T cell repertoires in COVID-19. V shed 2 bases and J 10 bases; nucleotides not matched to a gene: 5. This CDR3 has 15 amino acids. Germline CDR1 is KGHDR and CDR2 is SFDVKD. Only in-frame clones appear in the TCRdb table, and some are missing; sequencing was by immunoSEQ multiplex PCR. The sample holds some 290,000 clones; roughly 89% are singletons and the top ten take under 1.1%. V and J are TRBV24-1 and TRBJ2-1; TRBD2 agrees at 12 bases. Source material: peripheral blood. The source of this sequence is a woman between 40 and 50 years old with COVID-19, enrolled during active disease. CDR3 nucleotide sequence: TGTGCCACCAGTGATTCCCGACTAGCGGGAGACGAGCAGTTCTTC. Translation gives CATSDSRLAGDEQFF.